These T cell receptor beta chains were read from a single sample in a study of CD8+ T cells in alopecia areata. Assay: immunoSEQ multiplex PCR; the TCRdb copy retains only in-frame clones and omits some. This repertoire shows roughly 120,000 clones, approximately 53% found once; its top ten account for approximately 0.5%. Sequences were derived from CD4+ T cells sorted from blood, sampled at week 4, from a patient treated with tofacitinib. The source of these receptors is a human donor with alopecia areata. The CDR3 runs from the conserved cysteine through the conserved F or W. The D gene is left open where the match is weak.

v_call d_call cdr3_aa
TRBV29-1 TRBD1 CSVAGQGDQPQHF
TRBV29-1 . CSVRDGVNSPLHF
TRBV30 TRBD1 CAWRAQQGGHTEAFF
TRBV9 . CASSEQGGRPDTQYF
TRBV30 TRBD1 CAWVTGKGLNTEAFF
TRBV27 TRBD1 CASSSDRLKWGYTF
TRBV30 . CAWAGTAYDEQFF
TRBV29-1 . CSVEIQGVYGYTF
TRBV6-1 TRBD1 CASRPGQGANYGYTF
TRBV7-8 TRBD2 CASSLSGGTKETQYF
TRBV9 . CASSVATKGYGYTF